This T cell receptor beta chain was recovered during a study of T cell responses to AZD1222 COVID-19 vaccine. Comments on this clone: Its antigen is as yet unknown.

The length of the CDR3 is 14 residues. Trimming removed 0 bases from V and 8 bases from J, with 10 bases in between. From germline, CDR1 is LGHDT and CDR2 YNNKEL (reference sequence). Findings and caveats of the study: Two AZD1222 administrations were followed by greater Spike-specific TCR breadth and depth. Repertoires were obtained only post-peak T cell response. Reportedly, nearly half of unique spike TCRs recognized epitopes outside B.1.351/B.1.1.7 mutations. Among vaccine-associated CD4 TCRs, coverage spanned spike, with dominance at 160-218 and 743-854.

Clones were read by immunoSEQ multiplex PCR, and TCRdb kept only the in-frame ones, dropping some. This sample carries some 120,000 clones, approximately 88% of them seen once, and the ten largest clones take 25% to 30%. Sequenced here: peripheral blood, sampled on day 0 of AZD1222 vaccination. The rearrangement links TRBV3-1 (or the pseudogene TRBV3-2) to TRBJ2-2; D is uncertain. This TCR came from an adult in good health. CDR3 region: CASSQDGSSGELFF. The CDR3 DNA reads TGTGCCAGCAGCCAAGATGGGTCATCGGGGGAGCTGTTTTTT.